This is a list of T cell receptor beta chains from one sample in a study of blood T cell repertoires in COVID-19. Profiling relied on immunoSEQ multiplex PCR, and the TCRdb table lists in-frame clones only, not all of them. The sample contains about 480,000 clones, 88% of which appear only once. The specimen sequenced was PBMCs or T cells enriched from blood (not recorded which). Every receptor here comes from an older woman who had recovered from COVID-19. The conserved cysteine and the conserved F or W are not part of the CDR3 here.

J: TRBJ1-2; V: TRBV6-1; CDR3: ASSEEGHSNYGYT
J: TRBJ2-1; V: TRBV6-5; CDR3: ASSSRTGWTYNEQF
J: TRBJ2-3; V: TRBV3-1/TRBV3-2; CDR3: ASSQEAASGGLLDTQY
J: TRBJ1-5; V: TRBV6-6; CDR3: ASSYTGGSIQPQH
J: TRBJ2-7; V: TRBV10-3; CDR3: AISKSGQNHEQY
J: TRBJ2-2; V: TRBV2; CDR3: ASSEHMAGELF
J: TRBJ1-2; V: TRBV29-1; CDR3: SAPDRGDYGYT
J: TRBJ2-1; V: TRBV7-9; CDR3: ASSFLDRANEQF
J: TRBJ2-7; V: TRBV6-5; CDR3: ASTFRGGEQY
J: TRBJ1-6; V: TRBV25-1; CDR3: ASSESGQGSLNSPLH
J: TRBJ2-1; V: TRBV6-5; CDR3: ASSSLESYNEQF
J: TRBJ1-2; V: TRBV11-3; CDR3: ASSPGLSYGYT
J: TRBJ2-1; V: TRBV27; CDR3: ASSLASVWNEQF
J: TRBJ1-5; V: TRBV28; CDR3: ASSLENQPQH
J: TRBJ1-3; V: TRBV15; CDR3: ATSRSQGSGNTIY
J: TRBJ2-2; V: TRBV7-9; CDR3: ASSKSGGATGELF
J: TRBJ1-4; V: TRBV7-2; CDR3: ASSRDITNEKLF
J: TRBJ2-1; V: TRBV24-1; CDR3: ATSATSGGAGLDEQF
J: TRBJ1-6; V: TRBV5-3; CDR3: ARSLKGTGEVNSPLH
J: TRBJ2-4; V: TRBV19; CDR3: ASKDSRAKNIQY
J: TRBJ1-2; V: TRBV29-1; CDR3: SVVGLYGYT
J: TRBJ2-1; V: TRBV2; CDR3: ASTQDRPSYNEQF
J: TRBJ2-1; V: TRBV11-2; CDR3: ASSRQGWNEQF
J: TRBJ2-3; V: TRBV7-9; CDR3: ASSQTSGGRTDTQY
J: TRBJ1-1; V: TRBV4-2; CDR3: ASTGTGNTEAF
J: TRBJ1-2; V: TRBV29-1; CDR3: SVWGVYGYT
J: TRBJ2-1; V: TRBV3-1/TRBV3-2; CDR3: ASSRTRPSVNNEQF
J: TRBJ2-3; V: TRBV5-1; CDR3: ASSLYGGGAGDTQY
J: TRBJ1-1; V: TRBV7-2; CDR3: ASSLRQTMNTEAF
J: TRBJ2-1; V: TRBV27; CDR3: ASVPDGGRPYNEQF
J: TRBJ2-1; V: TRBV27; CDR3: ASSPGQGRDNEQF
J: TRBJ2-4; V: TRBV30; CDR3: AWSQGRNIQY
J: TRBJ2-1; V: TRBV6-5; CDR3: ASRVETGAYNEQF
J: TRBJ2-7; V: TRBV6-5; CDR3: ASSYSGTAYEQY
J: TRBJ2-1; V: TRBV7-2; CDR3: ASSLGWTGSNEQF
J: TRBJ1-1; V: TRBV6-2/TRBV6-3; CDR3: ASSSDRARTEAF
J: TRBJ2-5; V: TRBV24-1; CDR3: ATSGGGPGPQETQY
J: TRBJ1-2; V: TRBV2; CDR3: ASRGTVANYGYT
J: TRBJ1-1; V: TRBV6-6; CDR3: ASSATGNTEAF
J: TRBJ2-7; V: TRBV7-8; CDR3: ASSSDSSVREQY
J: TRBJ1-3; V: TRBV5-5; CDR3: ASSLAPQGSGNTIY
J: TRBJ2-1; V: TRBV29-1; CDR3: SVVNSSYNEQF
J: TRBJ1-5; V: TRBV5-1; CDR3: ASSTGHNNQPQH
J: TRBJ2-1; V: TRBV5-1; CDR3: ASSWDTHYNEQF
J: TRBJ1-6; V: TRBV6-5; CDR3: ASSLPRGSPLH
J: TRBJ1-2; V: TRBV12-5; CDR3: ASGLATGGRPYYGYT
J: TRBJ2-3; V: TRBV10-2; CDR3: ASSEVRTTDTQY
J: TRBJ1-2; V: TRBV11-3; CDR3: ASSLDLGTGGDGYT
J: TRBJ2-2; V: TRBV15; CDR3: ATSAPGQGASNTGELF
J: TRBJ1-2; V: TRBV5-4; CDR3: ASSLAGSPGYT